This TCR beta chain was profiled in a study of CD8+ T cells in alopecia areata. For the study at large: It was approximately 6-10-week-old female C3H/HeJ mice that received skin from roughly 6-12-month-old C3H/HeJ graft donors with spontaneous alopecia.

Overall study results and limits: Normal skin's resident alphabeta T cells are also sequenced in scalp samples. Compared with mice, patients displayed less clear TCR sharing, possibly for HLA-related reasons. Alopecia totalis/universalis scalp especially showed more expanded CD8+ clones than normal scalp.

On the basis of CD4, CD8alpha, NKG2D, NKG2ACE and other markers, pooled cutaneous lymph node cells were sorted. Reverse transcription of extracted RNA yielded cDNA, which provided the sequencing template. This table comes from immunoSEQ multiplex PCR, and its TCRdb copy is limited to in-frame clones, with some not included. The sample has under 350,000 clones, none seen only once. The table lists this clone with a few counts. What it recognizes is unknown. Genes and germline are mouse. The CDR3 extends 4 residues past the end of the read, so its final part is completed from the germline J gene. At the DNA level, this CDR3 is encoded by other sequences in the same sample as well. V lost 0 bases and J lost 2, with 5 bases in between. The CDR3 sequence is 13 residues long. Germline CDR1 and CDR2: LGHNA and YNLKQL (reference sequence).

The clonotype comes from a C3H/HeJ mouse with alopecia areata. For the strain, the MHC haplotype given is H2-k. Input material: CD4+ T cells sorted from a lymph node. V and J are TRBV5 and TRBJ2-7, with unresolved D. CDR3 DNA, as far as it was read: TGTGCCAGCAGCCAAGACAGAACCTAT. Its translation: CASSQDRTY. The entire CDR3 protein reads CASSQDRTYEQYF.